A selection of T cell receptor beta chains follows, all from one sample in a study of T cell repertoires in cytomegalovirus infection. TCRdb used MiXCR to reprocess the reads, holding one entry per CDR3 protein. The sample shows 400,000 or so distinct CDR3 sequences, 30% to 40% of them seen only once. The material sequenced was PBMCs. These receptors were collected from a human donor in good health (CMV status not recorded). Some clones in this sample may be carry-over from other donors' samples. Both conserved end residues are part of each CDR3. D genes are given only for firm matches. For some rows the clone size is stated as once, few or many, or as a class when expanded; others skip it.

many	.	TRBJ2-2	TRBV7-6	TGTGCCAGCAGTACCGGAACCCGAGGGACCGGGGAGCTGTTTTTT	CASSTGTRGTGELFF
.	.	TRBJ2-5	TRBV20-1	TGCAGTGCTAGAGGAGTGGACTACCAAGATACCCAGTACTTC	CSARGVDYQDTQYF
.	.	TRBJ1-2	TRBV12-3/TRBV12-4	TGTGCCAGCAGGTCGGGGGCGGCTAACTATGGCTACACCTTC	CASRSGAANYGYTF
few	TRBD1	TRBJ2-1	TRBV10-3	TGTGCCATCAGTGAGCCAACAGGGGGCTACAATGAGCAGTTCTTC	CAISEPTGGYNEQFF
.	TRBD2	TRBJ2-5	TRBV11-2	TGTGCCAGCAGCTCCTTATTCACCGGGACTAGCAGGAAGACCCAGTACTTC	CASSSLFTGTSRKTQYF
few	.	TRBJ2-7	TRBV12-3/TRBV12-4	TGTGCCAGCAGTCCTGGACTGATGGAGCAGTACTTC	CASSPGLMEQYF
many	TRBD1	TRBJ1-6	TRBV7-2	TGTGCCAGTACCCCCGGACAGGGGGTTTCACCCCTCCACTTT	CASTPGQGVSPLHF
few	.	TRBJ1-6	TRBV20-1	TGCAGTGCTAGCCTCCTAGGTGACAGCGATAATTCACCCCTCCACTTT	CSASLLGDSDNSPLHF
.	.	TRBJ1-1	TRBV14	TGTGCCAGCAGCCCACCCGGGCCGGTTGAAGCTTTCTTT	CASSPPGPVEAFF
few	.	TRBJ1-4	TRBV20-1	TGCAGTGCCGACAGTTCGGAGACAGCAACTAATGAAAAACTGTTTTTT	CSADSSETATNEKLFF
.	.	TRBJ1-1	TRBV4-1	TGCGCCAGCAGCCAAGATCGATCAGGGTTTGCGACTTTCTTT	CASSQDRSGFATFF
many	TRBD2	TRBJ2-3	TRBV4-1	TGCGCCAGCAGCCAAGCCGGGGCGGGGGGTCCTTGGGGGGATACGCAGTATTTT	CASSQAGAGGPWGDTQYF
.	.	TRBJ1-3	TRBV4-1	TGCGCCAGCAGCCCAGATTTATCCTTCGGAAACACCATATATTTT	CASSPDLSFGNTIYF
few	TRBD1	TRBJ2-3	TRBV7-8	TGTGCCAGCAGCTTAACCGGGACAGGGTACACAGATACGCAGTATTTT	CASSLTGTGYTDTQYF
.	TRBD1	TRBJ2-7	TRBV29-1	TGCAGCGTAACCGGGACAGCATCCTACGAGCAGTACTTC	CSVTGTASYEQYF
.	.	TRBJ1-6	TRBV2	TGTGCCAGCAGCTTTCTTCAGGACTCACCCCTCCACTTT	CASSFLQDSPLHF
few	.	TRBJ2-4	TRBV7-8	TGTGCCAGCAGCCCCCGCATCTCGGGGGCAGGAAACATTCAGTACTTC	CASSPRISGAGNIQYF
.	.	TRBJ1-2	TRBV28	TGTGCCAGCAGTTCCCCCGGGTTTACAGGCTATGGCTACACCTTC	CASSSPGFTGYGYTF
few	TRBD1	TRBJ2-7	TRBV5-1	TGCGCCAGCAGGCCGGGACAGGGCAACGAGCAGTACTTC	CASRPGQGNEQYF
many	.	TRBJ1-1	TRBV12-3/TRBV12-4	TGTGCCAGCAGCTTAAAACGGAACACTGAAGCTTTCTTT	CASSLKRNTEAFF
many	TRBD1	TRBJ1-4	TRBV4-1	TGCGCCAGCAGCCCCCCCGACAGGGGCAATGAAAAACTGTTTTTT	CASSPPDRGNEKLFF
.	.	TRBJ1-1	TRBV28	TGTGCCAGCGCGGAGGAGGCACGGTACACTGAAGCTTTCTTT	CASAEEARYTEAFF
few	.	TRBJ1-6	TRBV29-1	TGCAGCGTTGCCCCAGGACTCGATTCACCCCTCCACTTT	CSVAPGLDSPLHF
.	TRBD1	TRBJ2-1	TRBV6-2/TRBV6-3	TGTGCCACCAAGACAGGGGCTGGGAACAATGAGCAGTTCTTC	CATKTGAGNNEQFF
many	.	TRBJ2-2	TRBV7-6	TGTGCCAGCAGCATTGACTTGACCGGGGAGCTGTTTTTT	CASSIDLTGELFF
.	.	TRBJ1-1	TRBV25-1	TGTGCCAGCAGTGTCACCGGGACGCCCCGGGAAGGAGCTTTCTTT	CASSVTGTPREGAFF
.	.	TRBJ1-2	TRBV19	TGTGCCAGTACGGACACCATCTATGGCTACACCTTC	CASTDTIYGYTF
few	TRBD2	TRBJ2-1	TRBV7-6	TGTGCCAGCAGCCCTCCTAGATGGACTAGCGGGGGGGTGGACTACAATGAGCAGTTCTTC	CASSPPRWTSGGVDYNEQFF
many	.	TRBJ1-1	TRBV7-8	TGTGCCAGCAGCCTCCTAGGGCTCGGAGATATGAACACTGAAGCTTTCTTT	CASSLLGLGDMNTEAFF
few	TRBD1	TRBJ1-2	TRBV11-1	TGTGCCAGCACCCCCCGGGGGGGACAGGAAGCTAACTATGGCTACACCTTC	CASTPRGGQEANYGYTF
many	.	TRBJ1-5	TRBV12-3/TRBV12-4	TGTGCCAGCAGTTTCCGACCGGAGCTCAATCAGCCCCAGCATTTT	CASSFRPELNQPQHF
many	TRBD1	TRBJ1-1	TRBV5-4	TGTGCCAGCAGACGCGGACAGGACCCTCCGGGCACTGAAGCTTTCTTT	CASRRGQDPPGTEAFF
.	.	TRBJ2-7	TRBV6-5	TGTGCCAGCAGTCCCGGAGATTTGCGGTTCTACGAGCAGTACTTC	CASSPGDLRFYEQYF
many	.	TRBJ1-1	TRBV7-8	TGTGCCAGCAGCTTAGGCCGAGATAACACTGAAGCTTTCTTT	CASSLGRDNTEAFF
.	TRBD1	TRBJ2-1	TRBV7-9	TGTGCCAGCAGCAGCGGACAGGGGTCGAGGTACAATGAGCAGTTCTTC	CASSSGQGSRYNEQFF
.	TRBD1	TRBJ2-1	TRBV19	TGTGCCAGTACCCACATGGGGACAGCACATGAGCAGTTCTTC	CASTHMGTAHEQFF
few	.	TRBJ2-1	TRBV6-6	TGTGCCAGCAGTTATCAGACCGAAACGGTCTACAATGAGCAGTTCTTC	CASSYQTETVYNEQFF
many	.	TRBJ1-5	TRBV7-6	TGTGCCAGCAGCCAAGGCGAGGGGCTCGGGCAGCCCCAGCATTTT	CASSQGEGLGQPQHF
few	.	TRBJ2-7	TRBV4-1	TGCGCCAGCAGCCAGGCCCCGGGACTCTTACCCTACGAGCAGTACTTC	CASSQAPGLLPYEQYF
.	.	TRBJ2-7	TRBV11-3	TGTGCCAGCAGCCAGTCGAACATGGGCGAGCAGTACTTC	CASSQSNMGEQYF
few	TRBD1	TRBJ2-5	TRBV7-9	TGTGCCAGCAGGCCTACAGGGGTTGGCGAGACCCAGTACTTC	CASRPTGVGETQYF
many	.	TRBJ1-1	TRBV7-2	TGTGCCAGCAGCTTCCTAGGAGGAGCTGAAGCTTTCTTT	CASSFLGGAEAFF
.	TRBD2	TRBJ2-1	TRBV20-1	TGCAGTGCTAGGCGTAGCGGGGCCTACAATGAGCAGTTCTTC	CSARRSGAYNEQFF
.	TRBD1	TRBJ1-4	TRBV2	TGTGCCAGCAGACCACGACAGGGGGCCAATGAAAAACTGTTTTTT	CASRPRQGANEKLFF